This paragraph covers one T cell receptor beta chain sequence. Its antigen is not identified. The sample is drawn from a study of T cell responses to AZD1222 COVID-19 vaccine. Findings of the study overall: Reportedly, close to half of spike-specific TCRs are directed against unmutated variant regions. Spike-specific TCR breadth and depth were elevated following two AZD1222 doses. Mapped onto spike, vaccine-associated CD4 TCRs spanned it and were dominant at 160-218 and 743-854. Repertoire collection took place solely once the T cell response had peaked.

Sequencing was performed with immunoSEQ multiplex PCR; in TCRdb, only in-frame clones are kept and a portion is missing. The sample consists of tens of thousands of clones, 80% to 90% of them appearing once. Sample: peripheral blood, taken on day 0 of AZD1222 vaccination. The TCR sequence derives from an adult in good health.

CDR3 residues: CASSEAGGQGNEKLFF. Written as DNA, the CDR3 is TGTGCCAGCAGTGAAGCAGGAGGGCAGGGTAATGAAAAACTGTTTTTT. V usage is TRBV6-1 and J usage is TRBJ1-4, with a weak D call TRBD1 (5 bases). Germline V gene data show CDR1 as MNHNS and CDR2 as SASEGT. The germline V and J ends were trimmed by 0 bases and 4 bases, with 12 bases remaining between them. There are 16 residues in the CDR3.